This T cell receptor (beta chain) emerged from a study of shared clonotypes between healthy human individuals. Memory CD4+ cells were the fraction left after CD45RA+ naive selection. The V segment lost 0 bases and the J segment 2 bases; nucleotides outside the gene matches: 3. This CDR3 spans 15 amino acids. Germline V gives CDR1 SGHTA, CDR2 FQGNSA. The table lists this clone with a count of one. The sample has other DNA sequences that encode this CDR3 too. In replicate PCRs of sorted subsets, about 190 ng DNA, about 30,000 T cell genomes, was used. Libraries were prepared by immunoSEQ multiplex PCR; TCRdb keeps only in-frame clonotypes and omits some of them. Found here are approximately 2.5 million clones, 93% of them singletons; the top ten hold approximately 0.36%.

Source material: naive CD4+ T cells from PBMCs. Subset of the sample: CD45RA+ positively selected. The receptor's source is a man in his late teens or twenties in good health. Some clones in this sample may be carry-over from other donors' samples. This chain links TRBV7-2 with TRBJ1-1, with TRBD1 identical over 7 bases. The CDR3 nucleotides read TGTGCCAGCAGCTTAGCTGGGACAGCAAACACTGAAGCTTTCTTT. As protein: CASSLAGTANTEAFF. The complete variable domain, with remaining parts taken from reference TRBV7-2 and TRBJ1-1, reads GAGVSQSPSNKVTEKGKDVELRCDPISGHTALYWYRQSLGQGLEFLIYFQGNSAPDKSGLPSDRFSAERTGGSVSTLTIQRTQQEDSAVYLCASSLAGTANTEAFFGQGTRLTVV.